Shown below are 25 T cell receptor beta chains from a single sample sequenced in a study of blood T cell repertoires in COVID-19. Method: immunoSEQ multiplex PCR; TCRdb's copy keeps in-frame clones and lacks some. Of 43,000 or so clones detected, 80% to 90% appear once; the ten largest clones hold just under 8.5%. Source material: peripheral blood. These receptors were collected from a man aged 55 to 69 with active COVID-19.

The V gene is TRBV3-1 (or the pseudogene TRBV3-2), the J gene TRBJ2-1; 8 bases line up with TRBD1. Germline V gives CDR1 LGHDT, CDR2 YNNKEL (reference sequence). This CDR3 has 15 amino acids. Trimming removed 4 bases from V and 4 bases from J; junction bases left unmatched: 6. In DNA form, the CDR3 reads TGTGCCAGCAGCCCAGGGGGCCTGGAGTACAATGAGCAGTTCTTC. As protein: CASSPGGLEYNEQFF.

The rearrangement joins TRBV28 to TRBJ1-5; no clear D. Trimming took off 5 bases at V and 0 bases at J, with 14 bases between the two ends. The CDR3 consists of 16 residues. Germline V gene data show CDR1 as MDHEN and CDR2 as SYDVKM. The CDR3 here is CASSRGGRFSNQPQHF. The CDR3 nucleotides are TGTGCCAGCAGTCGCGGCGGGCGGTTTAGCAATCAGCCCCAGCATTTT.

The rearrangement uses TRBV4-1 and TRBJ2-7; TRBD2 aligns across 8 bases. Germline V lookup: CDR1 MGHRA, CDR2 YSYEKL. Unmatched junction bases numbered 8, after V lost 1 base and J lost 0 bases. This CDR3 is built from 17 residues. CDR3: CASSQVISGIYSYEQYF. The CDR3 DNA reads TGCGCCAGCAGCCAAGTAATTAGCGGGATATACTCCTACGAGCAGTACTTC.

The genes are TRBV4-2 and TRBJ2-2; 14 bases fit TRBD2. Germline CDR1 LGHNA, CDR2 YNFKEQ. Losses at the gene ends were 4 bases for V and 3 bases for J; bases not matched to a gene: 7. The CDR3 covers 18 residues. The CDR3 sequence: CASSRRGLAGAYTGELFF. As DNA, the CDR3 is TGTGCCAGCAGCCGAAGGGGACTAGCGGGAGCTTACACCGGGGAGCTGTTTTTT.

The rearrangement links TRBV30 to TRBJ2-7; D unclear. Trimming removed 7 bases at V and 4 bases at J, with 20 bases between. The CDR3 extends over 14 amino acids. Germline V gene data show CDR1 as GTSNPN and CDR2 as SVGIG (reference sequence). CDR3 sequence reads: CASNTAQEAYEQYF. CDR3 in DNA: TGTGCCTCAAATACGGCCCAAGAGGCGTACGAGCAGTACTTC.

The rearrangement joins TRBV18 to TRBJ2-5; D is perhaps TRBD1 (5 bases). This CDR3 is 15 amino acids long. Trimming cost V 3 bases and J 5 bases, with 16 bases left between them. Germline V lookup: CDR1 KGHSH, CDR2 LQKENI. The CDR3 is CASSPRGPDGETQYF. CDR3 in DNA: TGTGCCAGCTCACCTAGGGGCCCGGATGGGGAGACCCAGTACTTC.

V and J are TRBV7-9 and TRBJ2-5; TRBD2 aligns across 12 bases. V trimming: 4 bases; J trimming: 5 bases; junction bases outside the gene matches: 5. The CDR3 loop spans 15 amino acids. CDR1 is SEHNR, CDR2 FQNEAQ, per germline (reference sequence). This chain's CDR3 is CASSSGLAGRETQYF. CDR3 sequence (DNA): TGTGCCAGCAGCTCGGGACTAGCGGGCCGTGAGACCCAGTACTTC.

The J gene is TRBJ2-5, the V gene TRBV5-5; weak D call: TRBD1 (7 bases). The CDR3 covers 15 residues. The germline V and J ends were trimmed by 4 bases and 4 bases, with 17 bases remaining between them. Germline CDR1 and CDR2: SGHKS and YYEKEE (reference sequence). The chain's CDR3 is CASSILQGRSETQYF. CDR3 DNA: TGTGCCAGCAGCATCTTACAGGGGAGGTCAGAGACCCAGTACTTC.

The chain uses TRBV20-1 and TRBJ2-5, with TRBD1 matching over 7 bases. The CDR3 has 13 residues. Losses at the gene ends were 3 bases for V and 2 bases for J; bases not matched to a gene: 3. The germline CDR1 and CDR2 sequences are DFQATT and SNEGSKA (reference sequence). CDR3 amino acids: CSASIRGQETQYF. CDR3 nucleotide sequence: TGCAGTGCTAGTATCAGGGGGCAAGAGACCCAGTACTTC.

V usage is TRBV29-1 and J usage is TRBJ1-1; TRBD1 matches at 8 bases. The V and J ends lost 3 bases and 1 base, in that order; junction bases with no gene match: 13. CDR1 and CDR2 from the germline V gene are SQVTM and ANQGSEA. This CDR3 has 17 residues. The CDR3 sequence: CSVEIILTGAWNTEAFF. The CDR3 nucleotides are TGCAGCGTTGAGATCATACTGACAGGGGCTTGGAACACTGAAGCTTTCTTT.

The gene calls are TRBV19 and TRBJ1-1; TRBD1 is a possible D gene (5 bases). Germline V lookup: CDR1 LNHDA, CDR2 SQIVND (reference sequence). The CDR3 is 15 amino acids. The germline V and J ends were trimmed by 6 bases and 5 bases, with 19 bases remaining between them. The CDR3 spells CASRSGGGERTEAFF. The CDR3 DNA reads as TGTGCCAGTAGGAGTGGGGGGGGTGAGCGGACTGAAGCTTTCTTT.

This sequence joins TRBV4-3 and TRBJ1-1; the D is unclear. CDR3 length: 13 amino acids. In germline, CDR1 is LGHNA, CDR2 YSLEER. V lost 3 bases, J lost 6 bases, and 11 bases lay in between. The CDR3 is CASSQEGYAEAFF. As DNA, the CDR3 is TGCGCCAGCAGCCAGGAGGGTTACGCTGAAGCTTTCTTT.

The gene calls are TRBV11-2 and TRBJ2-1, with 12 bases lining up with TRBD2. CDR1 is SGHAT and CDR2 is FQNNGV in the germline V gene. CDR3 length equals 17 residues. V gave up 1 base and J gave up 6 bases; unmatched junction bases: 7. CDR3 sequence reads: CASSLVQLAGGFNEQFF. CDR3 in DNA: TGTGCCAGCAGCTTAGTCCAACTAGCGGGAGGCTTCAATGAGCAGTTCTTC.

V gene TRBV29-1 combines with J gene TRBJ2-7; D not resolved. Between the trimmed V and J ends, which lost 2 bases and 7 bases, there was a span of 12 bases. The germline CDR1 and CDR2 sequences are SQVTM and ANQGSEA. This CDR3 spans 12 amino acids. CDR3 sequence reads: CSVETRAKEQYF. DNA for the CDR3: TGCAGCGTTGAAACCCGAGCAAAAGAGCAGTACTTC.

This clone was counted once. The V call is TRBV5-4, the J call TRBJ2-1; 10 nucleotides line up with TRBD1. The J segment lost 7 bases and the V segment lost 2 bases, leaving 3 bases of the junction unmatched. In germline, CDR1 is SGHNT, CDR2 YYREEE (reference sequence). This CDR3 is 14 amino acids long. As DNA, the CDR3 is TGTGCCAGCAGCTTTAGGGACAGGGGAAATGAGCAGTTCTTC. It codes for CASSFRDRGNEQFF.

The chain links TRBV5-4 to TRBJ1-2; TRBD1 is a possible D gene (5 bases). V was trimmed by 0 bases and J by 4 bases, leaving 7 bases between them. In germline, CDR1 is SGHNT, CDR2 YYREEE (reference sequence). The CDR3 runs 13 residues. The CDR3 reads CASSLGQIYGYTF. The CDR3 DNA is TGTGCCAGCAGCTTGGGACAGATCTATGGCTACACCTTC. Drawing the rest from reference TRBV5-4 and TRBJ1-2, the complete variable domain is ETGVTQSPTHLIKTRGQQVTLRCSSQSGHNTVSWYQQALGQGPQFIFQYYREEENGRGNFPPRFSGLQFPNYSSELNVNALELDDSALYLCASSLGQIYGYTFGSGTRLTVV.

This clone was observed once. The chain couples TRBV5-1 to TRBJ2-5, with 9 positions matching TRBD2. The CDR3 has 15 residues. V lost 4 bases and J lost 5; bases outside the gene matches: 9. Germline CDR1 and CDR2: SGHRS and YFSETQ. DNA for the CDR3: TGCGCCAGCAGCCTCTATAGCGGGAGAGGCGAGACCCAGTACTTC. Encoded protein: CASSLYSGRGETQYF. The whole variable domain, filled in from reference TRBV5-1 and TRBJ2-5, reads KAGVTQTPRYLIKTRGQQVTLSCSPISGHRSVSWYQQTPGQGLQFLFEYFSETQRNKGNFPGRFSGRQFSNSRSEMNVSTLELGDSALYLCASSLYSGRGETQYFGPGTRLLVL.

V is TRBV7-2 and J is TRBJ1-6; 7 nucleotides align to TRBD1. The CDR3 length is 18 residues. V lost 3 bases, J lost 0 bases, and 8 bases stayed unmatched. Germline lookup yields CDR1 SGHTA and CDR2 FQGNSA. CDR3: CASSLGQRPGSYNSPLHF. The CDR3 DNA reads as TGTGCCAGCAGCTTGGGACAGAGACCTGGCTCCTATAATTCACCCCTCCACTTT. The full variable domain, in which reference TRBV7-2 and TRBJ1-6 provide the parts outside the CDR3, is GAGVSQSPSNKVTEKGKDVELRCDPISGHTALYWYRQSLGQGLEFLIYFQGNSAPDKSGLPSDRFSAERTGGSVSTLTIQRTQQEDSAVYLCASSLGQRPGSYNSPLHFGNGTRLTVT.

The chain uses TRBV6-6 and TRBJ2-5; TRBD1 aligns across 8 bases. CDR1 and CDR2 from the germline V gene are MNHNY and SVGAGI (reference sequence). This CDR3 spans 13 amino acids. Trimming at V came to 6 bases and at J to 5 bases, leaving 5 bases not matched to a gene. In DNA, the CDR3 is TGTGCCAGCAGCCAGGACAGGGCGGAGACCCAGTACTTC. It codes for CASSQDRAETQYF.

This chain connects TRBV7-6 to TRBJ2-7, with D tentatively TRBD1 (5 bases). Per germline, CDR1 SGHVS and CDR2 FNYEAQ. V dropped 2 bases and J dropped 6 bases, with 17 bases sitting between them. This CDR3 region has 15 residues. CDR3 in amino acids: CASSLTQFDSAEQYF. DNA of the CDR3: TGTGCCAGCAGCTTAACTCAATTCGACAGTGCCGAGCAGTACTTC.

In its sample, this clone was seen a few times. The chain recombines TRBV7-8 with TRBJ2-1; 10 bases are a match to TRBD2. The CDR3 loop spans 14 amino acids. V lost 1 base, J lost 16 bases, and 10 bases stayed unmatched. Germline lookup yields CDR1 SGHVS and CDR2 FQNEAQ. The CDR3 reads CASSLGASGRVVFF. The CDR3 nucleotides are TGTGCCAGCAGCTTAGGGGCTAGCGGGAGAGTGGTATTCTTC. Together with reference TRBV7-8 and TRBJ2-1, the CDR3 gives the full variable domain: GAGVSQSPRYKVAKRGQDVALRCDPISGHVSLFWYQQALGQGPEFLTYFQNEAQLDKSGLPSDRFFAERPEGSVSTLKIQRTQQEDSAVYLCASSLGASGRVVFFGPGTRLTVL.

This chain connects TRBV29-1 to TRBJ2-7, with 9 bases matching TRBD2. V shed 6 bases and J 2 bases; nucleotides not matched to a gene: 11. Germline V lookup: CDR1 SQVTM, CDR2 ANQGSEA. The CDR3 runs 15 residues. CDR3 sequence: CSVTVTAGGPYEQYF. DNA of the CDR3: TGCAGCGTGACCGTGACAGCGGGAGGCCCCTACGAGCAGTACTTC.

CDR3 nucleotides: TGTGCCAGTACCCGGGGACTTAACTATGGCTACACCTTC. Translated, it gives CASTRGLNYGYTF. The chain combines TRBV19 with TRBJ1-2; D possibly corresponds to TRBD1 (5 bases). CDR1 is LNHDA and CDR2 is SQIVND in the germline V gene (reference sequence). The CDR3 runs to 13 residues. V lost 7 bases and J 1 base, leaving 10 bases between the germline ends.

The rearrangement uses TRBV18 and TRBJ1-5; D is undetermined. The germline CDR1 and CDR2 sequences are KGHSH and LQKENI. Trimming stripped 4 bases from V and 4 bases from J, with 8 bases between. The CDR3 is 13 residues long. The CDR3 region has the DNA TGTGCCAGCTCACTTGGGGAGAATCAGCCCCAGCATTTT. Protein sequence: CASSLGENQPQHF.

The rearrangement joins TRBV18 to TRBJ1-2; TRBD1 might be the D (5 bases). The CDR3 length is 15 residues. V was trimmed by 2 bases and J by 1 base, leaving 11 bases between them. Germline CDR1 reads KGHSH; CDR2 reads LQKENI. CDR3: CASSPSQGFNYGYTF. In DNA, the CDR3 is TGTGCCAGCTCACCAAGCCAGGGATTTAACTATGGCTACACCTTC.